This T cell receptor beta chain is drawn from a study of chemoradiotherapy in HPV16-positive cancers. Study-wide background: Candidate HPV-specific clones and shared TCR motifs came from a couple of HPV16-positive patients. Study outcomes and limitations: HPV-responsive T-cell expansion during chemoradiotherapy was linked to improved recurrence-free survival in HPV16-positive patients. During treatment, candidate HPV-specific clones and E7-related motifs expanded in tumor. Only two HPV16-positive patients supplied the functional HPV-specificity definition.

On this clone: Its antigen is still unknown.

Germline assignment: CDR1 SGHNT and CDR2 YENEEA. The CDR3 runs 19 residues. V lost 5 bases and J lost 1, with 26 bases in between. This table comes from immunoSEQ multiplex PCR, and its TCRdb copy is limited to in-frame clones, with some not included. The sample has 2,000 to 2,500 clones; 84% are singletons. This sequence originates from a human donor with HPV-associated anogenital cancer. This chain uses TRBV11-3 with TRBJ1-1, with D uncertain. This sample comprised tumor tissue, obtained from a patient who underwent chemoradiotherapy. CDR3 sequence: CASSPLPSGRQNRNTEAFF. The CDR3 DNA follows: TGTGCCAGCAGCCCCTTACCTTCCGGCCGGCAAAACAGGAACACTGAAGCTTTCTTT.